This passage covers 20 T cell receptor beta chains from one sample sequenced in a study of T cells in Graves' hyperthyroidism and ophthalmopathy. TCR beta CDR3 sequences were amplified from RNA transcripts. HTBI primers drove first-round RT-PCR of the TCR CDR3. TCRdb reanalysed the multiplex PCR reads using MiXCR and keeps one entry per CDR3 protein. Here the sample spans approximately 510,000 distinct CDR3 sequences, approximately 49% being singletons. The sequenced material came from peripheral blood or thyroid tissue (not recorded which). Receptors originate from an adult woman with Graves' disease, either hyperthyroidism or ophthalmopathy (not recorded which).

The chain has TRBV7-2 and TRBJ2-7; possibly TRBD1 for D (6 bases). Germline V gene data show CDR1 as SGHTA and CDR2 as FQGNSA. V was trimmed by 0 bases and J by 2 bases, leaving 8 bases between them. This CDR3 contains 14 residues. CDR3 DNA sequence: TGTGCCAGCAGCTTAGCGGGGGCCCCCTACGAGCAGTACTTC. Amino acids: CASSLAGAPYEQYF.

The sample holds a few counts of this clonotype. The chain combines TRBV29-1 with TRBJ1-1; D not certain. With 4 bases removed from V and 0 bases from J, the gap between germline ends came to 12 bases. The CDR3 contains 14 residues. From germline, CDR1 is SQVTM and CDR2 ANQGSEA. The CDR3 DNA sequence: TGCAGCGTTGTGAGGTTTGCAGTGAACACTGAAGCTTTCTTT. It yields the protein CSVVRFAVNTEAFF.

This clonotype was observed a single time. The chain links TRBV9 to TRBJ2-7, with 8 bases fitting TRBD1. This CDR3 is 14 amino acids long. The V gene end was trimmed by 0 bases and the J gene end by 3 bases; junction bases not matched to a gene: 2. Germline CDR1 is SGDLS and CDR2 is YYNGEE. CDR3 nucleotide sequence: TGTGCCAGCAGCGTAGGCGGACAGGGCTACGAGCAGTACTTC. Its protein is CASSVGGQGYEQYF. The complete variable domain, with remaining parts taken from reference TRBV9 and TRBJ2-7, reads DSGVTQTPKHLITATGQRVTLRCSPRSGDLSVYWYQQSLDQGLQFLIQYYNGEERAKGNILERFSAQQFPDLHSELNLSSLELGDSALYFCASSVGGQGYEQYFGPGTRLTVT.

This clonotype was detected a few times. This chain joins TRBV19 and TRBJ1-6, with D possibly being TRBD1 (5 bases). Per the germline V gene, CDR1 is LNHDA and CDR2 is SQIVND (reference sequence). This CDR3 has 16 amino acids. Deletions cut 2 bases from V and 4 bases from J, with 12 bases between. CDR3 nucleotides: TGTGCCAGTAGTATAATGACGACAGCTTATAATTCACCCCTCCACTTT. It is translated as CASSIMTTAYNSPLHF.

V and J are TRBV20-1 and TRBJ1-5; D remains unclear. This CDR3 region has 18 residues. Germline V CDR1 and CDR2: DFQATT, SNEGSKA (reference sequence). Trimming left V 0 bases short and J 11 bases short, with 29 bases between. This CDR3 reads CSARDLLAGGRGQETQHF. The CDR3 coding sequence is TGCAGTGCTAGAGATCTACTAGCGGGAGGGCGAGGGCAAGAGACCCAGCATTTT.

The chain carries TRBV29-1 and TRBJ2-5, with 7 bases fitting TRBD1. Trimming cost V 3 bases and J 5 bases; bases outside gene matches: 12. The CDR3 sequence is 15 residues long. CDR1 SQVTM and CDR2 ANQGSEA come from the germline V gene. The CDR3 here is CSVDSARDSGETQYF. DNA for the CDR3: TGCAGCGTTGATAGCGCCCGGGACAGTGGGGAGACCCAGTACTTC.

This clonotype was detected many times. The gene calls are TRBV20-1 and TRBJ1-5, with D perhaps TRBD1 (6 bases). Between the trimmed V and J ends, which lost 5 bases and 4 bases, there was a span of 12 bases. Germline V gene lookup returns CDR1 DFQATT and CDR2 SNEGSKA (reference sequence). There are 13 residues in the CDR3. In DNA, the CDR3 is TGCAGTGCTTTACAGGGAGGTAATCAGCCCCAGCATTTT. It yields the protein CSALQGGNQPQHF.

At least ten counts were recorded for this clonotype. The J gene is TRBJ1-1, the V gene TRBV3-1; D is unclear. The germline V gene has CDR1 LGHDT and CDR2 YNNKEL (reference sequence). The CDR3 has 14 amino acids. The ends were cut back, 0 bases at V and 3 bases at J, with 8 bases in the middle. CDR3: CASSQDWADTEAFF. Written as DNA, the CDR3 is TGTGCCAGCAGCCAAGATTGGGCGGACACTGAAGCTTTCTTT.

The chain joins TRBV19 to TRBJ2-5; TRBD2 agrees at 10 bases. CDR1 and CDR2 (germline): LNHDA, SQIVND (reference sequence). The CDR3 is made up of 15 amino acids. V was pared by 5 bases and J by 2 bases, with 5 bases of the junction left unmatched. The CDR3 DNA reads TGTGCCAGTAGTTCCCGGACTAGCGGACAAGAGACCCAGTACTTC. Translating it yields CASSSRTSGQETQYF.

This clonotype was detected a few times. V and J are TRBV12-3 or TRBV12-4 and TRBJ2-3, with unresolved D. V was pared by 6 bases and J by 2 bases, with 6 bases between. This CDR3 is built from 12 residues. Here the CDR3 reads CASSRFTDTQYF. DNA for the CDR3: TGTGCCAGCAGCCGCTTCACAGATACGCAGTATTTT.

The table lists this clonotype with a few counts. This chain joins TRBV7-9 and TRBJ1-2; the D gene is possibly TRBD1 (6 bases). The germline gives CDR1 SEHNR, CDR2 FQNEAQ (reference sequence). This CDR3 has 15 amino acids. Trimming shortened V by 5 bases and J by 3 bases, and 16 bases separated the two germline ends. The CDR3 nucleotides read TGTGCCAGCAGCCCGAACAGGGAAGTGGACTATGGCTACACCTTC. It is translated as CASSPNREVDYGYTF.

This clonotype was seen only a few times. For the CDR3, the DNA is TGTGCCACCAGCAGCTACCGCACAGATACGCAGTATTTT. This encodes CATSSYRTDTQYF. The chain links TRBV15 to TRBJ2-3; D is unresolved. V was clipped by 3 bases and J by 1 base, with 5 bases between them. Germline CDR1 and CDR2: LNHNV and YYDKDF (reference sequence). The CDR3 totals 13 residues. The full variable domain, with the rest looked up from reference TRBV15 and TRBJ2-3, is DAMVIQNPRYQVTQFGKPVTLSCSQTLNHNVMYWYQQKSSQAPKLLFHYYDKDFNNEADTPDNFQSRRPNTSFCFLDIRSPGLGDTAMYLCATSSYRTDTQYFGPGTRLTVL.

J is TRBJ1-4 and V is TRBV25-1; D not resolved. The CDR3 extends over 12 amino acids. The V gene lost 6 bases and the J gene lost 4 bases, with 6 bases spanning the gap. Germline CDR1 MGHDK, CDR2 SYGVNS. CDR3 in amino acids: CASRLDNEKLFF. The CDR3 DNA reads TGTGCCAGCAGACTCGATAATGAAAAACTGTTTTTT.

This clonotype was seen at least ten times. The rearrangement uses TRBV20-1 and TRBJ2-7; D might be TRBD2 (6 bases). Looked up from germline, CDR1 is DFQATT and CDR2 is SNEGSKA (reference sequence). CDR3 size: 15 residues. V was clipped by 3 bases and J by 3 bases, with 18 bases between them. CDR3 coding DNA: TGCAGTGCTAGGGGGGTCGGAGGGAGTAACTACGAGCAGTACTTC. It is translated as CSARGVGGSNYEQYF.

The V call is TRBV2, the J call TRBJ2-7; a possible D gene is TRBD1 (7 bases). CDR1 is SNHLY and CDR2 is FYNNEI in the germline V gene. Trimming left V 5 bases short and J 5 bases short, with 16 bases between. The CDR3 has 14 residues. This CDR3 reads CASSLLRGAHEQYF. The CDR3 DNA reads TGTGCCAGCAGTCTCCTCAGGGGGGCCCACGAGCAGTACTTC.

This clonotype appeared a single time. The rearrangement uses TRBV5-6 and TRBJ2-7, with D unclear. CDR3 length: 13 amino acids. V lost 0 bases and J 7 bases, leaving 11 bases between the germline ends. Germline V lookup: CDR1 SGHDT, CDR2 YYEEEE. The CDR3 here is CASSLAQRREQYF. DNA for the CDR3: TGTGCCAGCAGCTTGGCGCAAAGACGGGAGCAGTACTTC.

Points on this clonotype: The junction does not match germline at one end; this may be a read error. The chain links TRBV7-9 to TRBJ2-7, with 10 bases lining up with TRBD2. The CDR3 sequence is 15 residues long. CDR1 SEHNR and CDR2 FQNEAQ come from the germline V gene (reference sequence). The CDR3 DNA reads as TGCGCCAGCAGCCAAAGCACTAGCGGGACCTACGAGCAGTACTTC. It translates to CASSQSTSGTYEQYF.

The sample holds one count of this clonotype. The chain has TRBV6-6 and TRBJ1-1; D is ambiguous. Per germline, CDR1 MNHNY and CDR2 SVGAGI (reference sequence). The CDR3 length is 14 residues. The V and J ends lost 8 bases and 1 base respectively, with 14 bases between them. The CDR3 DNA reads as TGTGCCAGCGGGAGGTCGGCCCCGAACACTGAAGCTTTCTTT. This sequence encodes CASGRSAPNTEAFF.

This clonotype was detected a few times. This may arise from a read error, as a much more abundant clone is one base away. V and J are TRBV5-4 and TRBJ1-5; possibly TRBD1 for D (5 bases). The CDR3 spans 14 residues. The germline gives CDR1 SGHNT, CDR2 YYREEE (reference sequence). Trimming removed 7 bases from V and 3 bases from J, with 14 bases in between. CDR3 sequence reads: CASGRDSSNQPQHF. DNA of the CDR3: TGTGCCAGCGGCCGAGACAGTTCCAATCAGCCCCAGCATTTT.

This clonotype was recorded a few times. The chain uses TRBV10-3 and TRBJ1-2; D may be TRBD1 (6 bases). Germline assignment: CDR1 ENHRY and CDR2 SYGVKD. Trimming shortened V by 8 bases and J by 4 bases, and 23 bases separated the two germline ends. The CDR3 runs 16 residues. This CDR3 reads CAIQRAGAERGYGYTF. The DNA for the CDR3 is TGTGCCATCCAGAGAGCAGGGGCTGAGAGAGGCTATGGCTACACCTTC.